This section outlines one T cell receptor (beta chain) sequence together with its context. Its specificity is not known. The CDR3 is 12 residues long. Trimming left V 1 base short and J 0 bases short, with 0 bases between. Germline assignment: CDR1 LGHNA and CDR2 YNFKEQ. This record belongs to a study of T-cell memory formation after mild COVID-19. Study-level results: In second-wave clones peaking day 37, SARS-CoV-2 specificity remained unconfirmed.

Constant-segment primers and 5'RACE yielded cDNA libraries for TCR alpha and TCR beta, each carrying sample barcodes and UMIs. MiXCR was run by TCRdb on the 5' RACE reads, yielding one entry per CDR3 protein. The repertoire holds some 100,000 distinct CDR3 sequences, with roughly 11% as singletons. This TCR was sampled from a man aged 18 to 29 who had mild COVID-19 (a few samples of this study predate the infection). Cell type and time point are not known. Material: PBMCs or a T cell subset sorted from them (not recorded which). The chain recombines TRBV4-2 with TRBJ1-1; D is uncertain. The CDR3 is CASSQVNTEAFF. The CDR3 DNA reads as TGTGCCAGCAGCCAAGTGAACACTGAAGCTTTCTTT.